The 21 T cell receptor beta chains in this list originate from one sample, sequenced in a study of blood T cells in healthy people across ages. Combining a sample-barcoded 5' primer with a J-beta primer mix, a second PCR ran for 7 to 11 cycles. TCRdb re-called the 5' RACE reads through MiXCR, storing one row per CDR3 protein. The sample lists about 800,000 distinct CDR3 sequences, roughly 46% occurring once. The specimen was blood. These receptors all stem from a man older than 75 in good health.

The CDR3: CASTQPGIYEQYF. For the CDR3, the DNA is TGTGCCAGCACCCAACCAGGGATTTACGAGCAGTACTTC. The gene calls are TRBV27 and TRBJ2-7; D perhaps matches TRBD1 (5 bases). Germline V CDR1 and CDR2: MNHEY, SMNVEV (reference sequence). Trimming took 7 bases from V and 4 from J, leaving 14 bases between them. The CDR3 spans 13 residues.

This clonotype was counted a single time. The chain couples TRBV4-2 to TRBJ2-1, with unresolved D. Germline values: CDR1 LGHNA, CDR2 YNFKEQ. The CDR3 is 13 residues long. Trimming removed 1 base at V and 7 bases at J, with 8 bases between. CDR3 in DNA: TGTGCCAGCAGCCAAGGTGGCTGGAATGAGCAGTTCTTC. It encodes CASSQGGWNEQFF.

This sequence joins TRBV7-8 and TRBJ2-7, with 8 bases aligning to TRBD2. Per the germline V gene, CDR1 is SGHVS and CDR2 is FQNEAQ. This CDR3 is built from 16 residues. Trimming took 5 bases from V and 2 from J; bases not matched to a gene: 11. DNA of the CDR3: TGTGCCAGCAGCCCCCGCAGCGGGGGCAGCCCCTACGAGCAGTACTTC. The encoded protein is CASSPRSGGSPYEQYF. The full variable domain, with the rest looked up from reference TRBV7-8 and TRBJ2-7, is GAGVSQSPRYKVAKRGQDVALRCDPISGHVSLFWYQQALGQGPEFLTYFQNEAQLDKSGLPSDRFFAERPEGSVSTLKIQRTQQEDSAVYLCASSPRSGGSPYEQYFGPGTRLTVT.

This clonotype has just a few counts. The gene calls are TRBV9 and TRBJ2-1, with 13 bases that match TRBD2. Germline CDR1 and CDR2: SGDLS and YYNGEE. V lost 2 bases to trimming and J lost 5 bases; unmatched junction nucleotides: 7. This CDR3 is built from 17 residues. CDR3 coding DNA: TGTGCCAGCAGCGTTAGAGAACTAGCGGGAGGGGACAATGAGCAGTTCTTC. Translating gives CASSVRELAGGDNEQFF.

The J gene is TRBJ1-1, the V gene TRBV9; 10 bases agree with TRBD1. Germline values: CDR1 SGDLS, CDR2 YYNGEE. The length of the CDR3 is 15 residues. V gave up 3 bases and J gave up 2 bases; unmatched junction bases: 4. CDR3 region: CASSGGTGVNTEAFF. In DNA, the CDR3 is TGTGCCAGCAGCGGAGGGACAGGGGTTAACACTGAAGCTTTCTTT.

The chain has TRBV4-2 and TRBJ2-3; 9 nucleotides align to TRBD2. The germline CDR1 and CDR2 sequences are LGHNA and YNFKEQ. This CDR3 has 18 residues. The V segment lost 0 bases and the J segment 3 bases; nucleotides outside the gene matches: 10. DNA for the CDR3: TGTGCCAGCAGCCAAGATGTTGGATCTAGCGGGACGACAGATACGCAGTATTTT. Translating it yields CASSQDVGSSGTTDTQYF.

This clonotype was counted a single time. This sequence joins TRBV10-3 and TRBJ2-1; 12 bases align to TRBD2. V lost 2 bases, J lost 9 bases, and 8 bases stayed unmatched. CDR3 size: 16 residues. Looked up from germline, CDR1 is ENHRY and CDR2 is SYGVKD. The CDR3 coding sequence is TGTGCCATCAGTGAGAAGACTAGCGGGAGCATGAGTGAGCAGTTCTTC. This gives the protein CAISEKTSGSMSEQFF.

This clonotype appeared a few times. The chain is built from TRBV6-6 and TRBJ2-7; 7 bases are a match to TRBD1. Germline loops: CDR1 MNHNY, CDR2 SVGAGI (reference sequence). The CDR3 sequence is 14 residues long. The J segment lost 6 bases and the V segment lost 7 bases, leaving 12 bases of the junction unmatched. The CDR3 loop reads CASNKGDSLSEQYF. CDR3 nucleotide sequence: TGTGCCAGCAATAAAGGGGACAGTCTGAGCGAGCAGTACTTC.

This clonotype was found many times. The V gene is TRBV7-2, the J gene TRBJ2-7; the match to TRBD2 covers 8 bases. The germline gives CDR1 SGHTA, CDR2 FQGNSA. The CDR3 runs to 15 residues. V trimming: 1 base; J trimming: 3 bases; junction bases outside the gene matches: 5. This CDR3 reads CASSLGVAGIYEQYF. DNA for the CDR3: TGTGCCAGCAGCTTAGGGGTAGCGGGGATCTACGAGCAGTACTTC. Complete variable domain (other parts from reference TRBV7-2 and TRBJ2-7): GAGVSQSPSNKVTEKGKDVELRCDPISGHTALYWYRQSLGQGLEFLIYFQGNSAPDKSGLPSDRFSAERTGGSVSTLTIQRTQQEDSAVYLCASSLGVAGIYEQYFGPGTRLTVT.

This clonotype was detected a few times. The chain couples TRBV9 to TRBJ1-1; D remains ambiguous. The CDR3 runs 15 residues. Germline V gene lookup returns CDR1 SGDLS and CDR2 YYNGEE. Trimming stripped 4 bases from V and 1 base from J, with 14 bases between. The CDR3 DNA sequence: TGTGCCAGCAGCAGCATAATGGGGTGGAACACTGAAGCTTTCTTT. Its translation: CASSSIMGWNTEAFF.

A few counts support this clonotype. The CDR3 loop reads CASSLDSRQETQYF. The CDR3 DNA reads as TGCGCCAGCAGCTTGGACAGTCGGCAAGAGACCCAGTACTTC. The J gene is TRBJ2-5, the V gene TRBV5-1; D not resolved. V was shortened by 0 bases and J by 2 bases, with 8 bases between the two germline ends. CDR3 size: 14 residues. Germline CDR1 is SGHRS and CDR2 is YFSETQ.

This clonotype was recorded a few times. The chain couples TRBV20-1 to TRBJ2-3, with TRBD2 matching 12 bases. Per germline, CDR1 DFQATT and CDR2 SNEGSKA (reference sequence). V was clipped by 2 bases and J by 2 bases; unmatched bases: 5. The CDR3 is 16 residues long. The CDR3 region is CSARPRTSGNTDTQYF. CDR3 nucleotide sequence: TGCAGTGCTAGACCCCGGACTAGCGGGAACACAGATACGCAGTATTTT.

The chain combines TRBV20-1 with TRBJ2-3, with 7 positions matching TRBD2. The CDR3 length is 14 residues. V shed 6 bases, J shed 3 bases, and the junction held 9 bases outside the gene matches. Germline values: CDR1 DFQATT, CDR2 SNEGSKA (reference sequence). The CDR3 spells CSALEGGRTDTQYF. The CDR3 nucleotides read TGCAGTGCCCTTGAGGGCGGGAGAACAGATACGCAGTATTTT.

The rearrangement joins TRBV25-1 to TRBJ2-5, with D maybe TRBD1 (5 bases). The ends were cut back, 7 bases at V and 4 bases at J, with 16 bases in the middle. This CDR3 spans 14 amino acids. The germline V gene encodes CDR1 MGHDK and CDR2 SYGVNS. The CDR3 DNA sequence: TGTGCCAGCACCCCAGGGCAGAGGCGAGAGACCCAGTACTTC. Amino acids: CASTPGQRRETQYF.

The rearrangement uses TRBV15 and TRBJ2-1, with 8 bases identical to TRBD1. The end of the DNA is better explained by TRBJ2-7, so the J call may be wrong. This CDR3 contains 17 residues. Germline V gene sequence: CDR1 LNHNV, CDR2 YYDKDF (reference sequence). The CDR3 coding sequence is TGTGCCACCAGCAGCAGTATTAGGACAGGGACCTACAATGAGCAGTACTTC. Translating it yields CATSSSIRTGTYNEQYF.

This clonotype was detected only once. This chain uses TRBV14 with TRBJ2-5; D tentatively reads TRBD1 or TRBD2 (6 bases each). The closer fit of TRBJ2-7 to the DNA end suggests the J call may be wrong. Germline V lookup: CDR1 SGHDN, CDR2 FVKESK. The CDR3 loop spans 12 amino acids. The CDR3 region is CASSRGGFEQYF. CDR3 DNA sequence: TGTGCCAGCAGCCGAGGGGGGTTCGAGCAGTACTTC.

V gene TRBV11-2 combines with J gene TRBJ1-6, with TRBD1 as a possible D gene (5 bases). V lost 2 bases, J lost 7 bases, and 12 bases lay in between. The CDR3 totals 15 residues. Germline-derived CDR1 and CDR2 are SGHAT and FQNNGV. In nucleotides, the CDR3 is TGTGCCAGCAGCTTAAGGGGCCGCGGGAATTCACCCCTCCACTTT. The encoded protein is CASSLRGRGNSPLHF.

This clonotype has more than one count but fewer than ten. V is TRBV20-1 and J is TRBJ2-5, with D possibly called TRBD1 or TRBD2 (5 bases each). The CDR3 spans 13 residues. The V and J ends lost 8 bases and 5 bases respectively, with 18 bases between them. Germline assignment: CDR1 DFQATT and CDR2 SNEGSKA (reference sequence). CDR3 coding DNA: TGCAGTTCAGACGCCGAGGGGCTCGAGACCCAGTACTTC. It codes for CSSDAEGLETQYF.

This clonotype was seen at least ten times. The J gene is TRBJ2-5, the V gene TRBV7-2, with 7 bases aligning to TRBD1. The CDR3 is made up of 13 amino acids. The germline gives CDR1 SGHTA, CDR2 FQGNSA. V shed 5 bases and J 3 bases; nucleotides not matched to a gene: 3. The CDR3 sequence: CASSRGQKETQYF. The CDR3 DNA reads TGTGCCAGCAGCCGGGGACAGAAAGAGACCCAGTACTTC.

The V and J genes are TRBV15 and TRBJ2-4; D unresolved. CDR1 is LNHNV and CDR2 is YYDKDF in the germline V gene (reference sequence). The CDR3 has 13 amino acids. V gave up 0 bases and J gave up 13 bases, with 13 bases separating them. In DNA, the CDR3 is TGTGCCACCAGCAGAGATATGATGGGTGAGCAGTACTTC. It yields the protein CATSRDMMGEQYF. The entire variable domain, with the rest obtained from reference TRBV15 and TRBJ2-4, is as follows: DAMVIQNPRYQVTQFGKPVTLSCSQTLNHNVMYWYQQKSSQAPKLLFHYYDKDFNNEADTPDNFQSRRPNTSFCFLDIRSPGLGDTAMYLCATSRDMMGEQYFGAGTRLSVL.

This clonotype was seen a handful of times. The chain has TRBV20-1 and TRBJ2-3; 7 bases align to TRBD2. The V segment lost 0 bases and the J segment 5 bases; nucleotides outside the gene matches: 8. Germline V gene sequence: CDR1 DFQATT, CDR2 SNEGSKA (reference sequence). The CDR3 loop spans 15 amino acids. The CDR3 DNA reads TGCAGTGCTAGAGATGCGCGGGAGTCCAAAGATACGCAGTATTTT. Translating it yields CSARDARESKDTQYF.